Presented here are 4 T cell receptor beta chains from one specimen sequenced in a study of cytomegalovirus exposure and HLA in healthy donors. The PCR was carried out with 60 Vbeta primers and 13 Jbeta primers. Profiled with immunoSEQ multiplex PCR; TCRdb holds only in-frame clones, not every one. The table shows 150,000 to 200,000 clones, with about four fifths occurring only once. The sample comprised PBMCs. These receptors came from a woman in her late teens or twenties in good health and CMV-seropositive.

The V gene is TRBV29-1, the J gene TRBJ1-1; no firm D call. This CDR3 is 10 amino acids long. CDR1 and CDR2 from the germline V gene are SQVTM and ANQGSEA. Trimming removed 7 bases from V and 6 bases from J, with 9 bases in between. The CDR3 DNA reads as TGCAGCGGTAACAACGCTGAAGCTTTCTTT. Translating it yields CSGNNAEAFF.

The chain links TRBV18 to TRBJ2-7; TRBD1 aligns across 8 bases. Germline V gives CDR1 KGHSH, CDR2 LQKENI. After removal of 6 bases from V and 1 base from J, the junction contained 5 bases not matched to a gene. The CDR3 runs 14 residues. The CDR3 sequence: CASSPDRGSYEQYF. For the CDR3, the DNA is TGTGCCAGCTCTCCCGACAGGGGTTCCTACGAGCAGTACTTC.

The chain is built from TRBV4-1 and TRBJ2-7; D uncertain. The CDR3 totals 13 residues. The V end was cut by 3 bases, the J end by 4 bases, with 10 bases between. Germline V gene lookup returns CDR1 MGHRA and CDR2 YSYEKL. CDR3 bases: TGCGCCAGCAGCCATAGAGGTCAATACGAGCAGTACTTC. Translated, it gives CASSHRGQYEQYF.

Remarks on this clone: This is likely a read error, given that the CDR3 carries no conserved phenylalanine or tryptophan at its end. The rearrangement joins TRBV29-1 to TRBJ1-1; D is possibly TRBD1 (5 bases). V was trimmed by 7 bases and J by 1 base, leaving 16 bases between them. The CDR3 sequence is 14 residues long. Germline CDR1 SQVTM, CDR2 ANQGSEA. DNA for the CDR3: TGCAGCGCACGGGGGGAGACAGCGAACACTGAAGCTTTCCTT. This codes for CSARGETANTEAFL.